The 18 T cell receptor beta chains below were found in one sample sequenced in a study of blood T cell repertoires in COVID-19. Data came from immunoSEQ multiplex PCR; TCRdb stores just in-frame clones and leaves some out. Of hundreds of thousands of clones in the sample, around nine tenths were seen once. Sequenced sample: PBMCs or T cells enriched from blood (not recorded which). The receptors here all came from a woman between 45 and 65 years old who had recovered from COVID-19.

The CDR3 DNA sequence: TGTGCCAGCAGCCTAGTGGGGACAGGGGTGCGGGATGAGCAGTTCTTC. Amino acid sequence: CASSLVGTGVRDEQFF. The chain employs TRBV7-2 and TRBJ2-1, with TRBD1 matching over 10 bases. There are 16 residues in the CDR3. Germline V gene data show CDR1 as SGHTA and CDR2 as FQGNSA. V lost 5 bases and J lost 8; bases outside the gene matches: 12.

CDR3 loop: CASSKLAGTVYEQYF. CDR3 DNA: TGTGCCAGCAGCAAACTAGCGGGGACCGTCTACGAGCAGTACTTC. The chain recombines TRBV7-6 with TRBJ2-7; TRBD2 aligns across 10 bases. The trim removed 5 bases at V and 3 bases at J, leaving 7 bases unmatched. CDR1 and CDR2 (germline): SGHVS, FNYEAQ. The CDR3 has 15 residues.

The chain is built from TRBV2 and TRBJ2-7; 9 bases agree with TRBD1. Trimming at V came to 4 bases and at J to 7 bases, leaving 11 bases not matched to a gene. The V gene's germline CDR1 is SNHLY and CDR2 FYNNEI. CDR3 size: 15 residues. CDR3 loop: CASSALVGTGKEQYF. CDR3 bases: TGTGCCAGCAGTGCCCTCGTCGGGACAGGGAAAGAGCAGTACTTC. Full variable domain (remainder filled in from reference TRBV2 and TRBJ2-7): EPEVTQTPSHQVTQMGQEVILRCVPISNHLYFYWYRQILGQKVEFLVSFYNNEISEKSEIFDDQFSVERPDGSNFTLKIRSTKLEDSAMYFCASSALVGTGKEQYFGPGTRLTVT.

V gene TRBV5-1 combines with J gene TRBJ1-1, with TRBD1 matching 9 bases. Germline values: CDR1 SGHRS, CDR2 YFSETQ. Trimming cost V 3 bases and J 0 bases; bases outside gene matches: 3. The CDR3 has 15 residues. CDR3 region: CASSYRTGVNTEAFF. DNA of the CDR3: TGCGCCAGCAGCTATAGGACAGGGGTGAACACTGAAGCTTTCTTT.

Written as DNA, the CDR3 is TGTGCCAGCAGGATGACAGGGCTCGTGGTCGCTTTCTTT. It encodes CASRMTGLVVAFF. The V and J genes are TRBV6-5 and TRBJ1-1; TRBD1 matches at 7 bases. Germline CDR1 and CDR2: MNHEY and SVGAGI. J gave up 11 bases and V 6 bases, and 12 bases lay outside the gene matches. This CDR3 has 13 residues.

This chain joins TRBV9 and TRBJ2-7; D is perhaps TRBD2 (5 bases). There are 14 residues in the CDR3. Germline values: CDR1 SGDLS, CDR2 YYNGEE. The V end lost 3 bases, the J end lost 6 bases, and 16 bases lay between the germline ends. This chain's CDR3 is CASSDGREVGEQYF. For the CDR3, the DNA is TGTGCCAGCAGCGATGGGAGAGAGGTGGGCGAGCAGTACTTC.

The V gene is TRBV14, the J gene TRBJ1-6; maybe TRBD1 (5 bases). The V gene's germline CDR1 is SGHDN and CDR2 FVKESK. Trimming shortened V by 5 bases and J by 7 bases, and 9 bases separated the two germline ends. This CDR3 is 13 amino acids long. DNA of the CDR3: TGTGCCAGCAGCTATAGACAGAATTCACCCCTCCACTTT. Translating it yields CASSYRQNSPLHF.

The chain is built from TRBV5-4 and TRBJ1-2, with D possibly matching TRBD1 (6 bases). The V end was cut by 4 bases, the J end by 4 bases, with 11 bases between. Germline V CDR1 and CDR2: SGHNT, YYREEE (reference sequence). The CDR3 totals 13 residues. The CDR3 protein is CASSREGGYGYTF. The DNA for the CDR3 is TGTGCCAGCAGCCGGGAAGGGGGCTATGGCTACACCTTC.

This clone was seen only once. The chain is built from TRBV7-6 and TRBJ2-2, with 8 bases aligning to TRBD2. The CDR3 is 16 residues long. Germline V lookup: CDR1 SGHVS, CDR2 FNYEAQ. V trimming: 1 base; J trimming: 7 bases; junction bases outside the gene matches: 8. The CDR3 region has the DNA TGTGCCAGCAGCTTAGGCCCGGGGGGGCCGGGCGGGGAGCTGTTTTTT. Translating gives CASSLGPGGPGGELFF.

The chain combines TRBV6-5 with TRBJ1-6; D not certain. From germline, CDR1 is MNHEY and CDR2 SVGAGI. The CDR3 consists of 16 residues. Trimming left V 0 bases short and J 5 bases short, with 11 bases between. In nucleotides, the CDR3 is TGTGCCAGCAGTTACTCGAGCGCCTCTAATAATTCACCCCTCCACTTT. Amino acid sequence: CASSYSSASNNSPLHF.

This clone appeared a few times. CDR3 DNA: TGTGCCCGACGGGGAGGGCGCGGAGGCTACACCTTC. Translation: CARRGGRGGYTF. V and J are TRBV30 and TRBJ1-2, with no clear D. Trimming left V 8 bases short and J 8 bases short, with 18 bases between. Germline V CDR1 and CDR2: GTSNPN, SVGIG (reference sequence). CDR3 length: 12 amino acids.

The CDR3 region is CASSYQSQAFF. In DNA, the CDR3 is TGTGCCAGCAGTTACCAATCCCAAGCTTTCTTT. This rearrangement joins TRBV6-5 to TRBJ1-1; D is ambiguous. Germline assignment: CDR1 MNHEY and CDR2 SVGAGI. Trimming shortened V by 2 bases and J by 9 bases, and 7 bases separated the two germline ends. The CDR3 loop spans 11 amino acids.

The CDR3 nucleotides are TGTGCCAGCAGTTCTCCGGGACAGGGTCGGGGGCAGTTCTTC. Residues: CASSSPGQGRGQFF. This chain connects TRBV28 to TRBJ2-1; TRBD1 agrees at 9 bases. The CDR3 is made up of 14 amino acids. Germline trimming cut 4 bases from V and 12 bases from J; bases unmatched to any gene: 10. Germline V gene lookup returns CDR1 MDHEN and CDR2 SYDVKM.

This clone was detected a few times. The chain has TRBV7-2 and TRBJ2-2; the match to TRBD2 covers 10 bases. The V segment lost 6 bases and the J segment 7 bases; nucleotides outside the gene matches: 8. There are 15 residues in the CDR3. The V gene's germline CDR1 is SGHTA and CDR2 FQGNSA. The CDR3 protein is CASSQRGGRDGELFF. CDR3 coding DNA: TGTGCCAGCAGTCAGCGGGGGGGCCGAGACGGGGAGCTGTTTTTT.

The chain joins TRBV2 to TRBJ2-1, with D tentatively TRBD2 (5 bases). This CDR3 contains 16 residues. Per the germline V gene, CDR1 is SNHLY and CDR2 is FYNNEI. V gave up 7 bases and J gave up 5 bases, with 21 bases separating them. The CDR3 protein is CASIGLVFSADNEQFF. The DNA of the CDR3 is TGTGCCAGCATTGGACTCGTCTTCTCAGCGGACAATGAGCAGTTCTTC.

The chain employs TRBV2 and TRBJ2-7; D is possibly TRBD1 (5 bases). Germline V CDR1 and CDR2: SNHLY, FYNNEI. With 4 bases removed from V and 1 base from J, the gap between germline ends came to 14 bases. This CDR3 region has 15 residues. The CDR3 DNA is TGTGCCAGCAGTGGTCAGGGCCTCCTTTCCTACGAGCAGTACTTC. Amino acid sequence: CASSGQGLLSYEQYF.

This chain uses TRBV15 with TRBJ2-1; 7 bases align to TRBD2. The CDR3 spans 15 residues. The germline CDR1 and CDR2 sequences are LNHNV and YYDKDF (reference sequence). After removal of 1 base from V and 7 bases from J, the junction contained 7 bases not matched to a gene. CDR3 amino acids: CATSRGTAGENEQFF. The CDR3 DNA reads as TGTGCCACCAGCAGAGGAACCGCGGGGGAGAATGAGCAGTTCTTC. Full variable domain (outside the CDR3, taken from reference TRBV15 and TRBJ2-1): DAMVIQNPRYQVTQFGKPVTLSCSQTLNHNVMYWYQQKSSQAPKLLFHYYDKDFNNEADTPDNFQSRRPNTSFCFLDIRSPGLGDTAMYLCATSRGTAGENEQFFGPGTRLTVL.

The chain employs TRBV5-5 and TRBJ1-2; a possible D gene is TRBD1 (5 bases). The germline V and J ends were trimmed by 3 bases and 3 bases, with 9 bases remaining between them. Per the germline V gene, CDR1 is SGHKS and CDR2 is YYEKEE (reference sequence). CDR3 length: 13 residues. As DNA, the CDR3 is TGTGCCAGCAGCTGGGGGGGTGACTATGGCTACACCTTC. Translated: CASSWGGDYGYTF.